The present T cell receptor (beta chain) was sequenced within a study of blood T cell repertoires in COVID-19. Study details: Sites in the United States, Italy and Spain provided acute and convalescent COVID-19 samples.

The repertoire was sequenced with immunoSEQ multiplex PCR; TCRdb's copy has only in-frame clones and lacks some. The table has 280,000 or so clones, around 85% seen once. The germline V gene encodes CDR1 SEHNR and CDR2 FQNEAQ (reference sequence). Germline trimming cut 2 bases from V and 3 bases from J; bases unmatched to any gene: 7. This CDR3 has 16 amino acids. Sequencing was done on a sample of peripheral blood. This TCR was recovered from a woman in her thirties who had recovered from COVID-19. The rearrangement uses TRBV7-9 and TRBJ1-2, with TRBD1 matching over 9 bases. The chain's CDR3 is CASSLLEGQGDYGYTF. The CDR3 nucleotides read TGTGCCAGCAGCTTATTAGAGGGACAGGGTGACTATGGCTACACCTTC.